This entry lists 28 T cell receptor beta chains sequenced from one sample in a study of PD-1 blockade in classical Hodgkin lymphoma (dated by TCRdb to 2020 to 2022). What this sample's time point label stands for: newly diagnosed, previously untreated cHL patient sample. Magnetic negative selection with a Miltenyi CD4+ T cell isolation kit was used to purify CD4+ T cells from thawed PBMCs. Library preparation used the immunoSEQ multiplex PCR assay. TCRdb obtained this table from immuneACCESS and retained in-frame rearrangements with V and J assigned. These tables miss some clones; where compared with another copy, unresolved V genes account for less than half of the shortfall, and the remainder is unexplained. This sample gives approximately 35,000 clones in total; about 89% of them show up just once. The ten largest make up more than 0.2% of the sample. Sequenced: CD4+ T cells from blood. These receptors originate from a human donor with classical Hodgkin lymphoma.

The chain couples TRBV6-1 to TRBJ1-2; 7 bases match TRBD1. This CDR3 has 15 residues. With V trimmed by 4 bases and J by 1 base, 6 bases remained unmatched. Germline CDR1 reads MNHNS; CDR2 reads SASEGT. The chain's CDR3 is CASSARDSHNYGYTF. CDR3 coding DNA: TGTGCCAGCAGTGCGCGGGACAGCCATAACTATGGCTACACCTTC.

This chain links TRBV2 with TRBJ1-2, with TRBD1 matching over 11 bases. In germline, CDR1 is SNHLY, CDR2 FYNNEI. V gave up 11 bases and J gave up 6 bases; unmatched junction bases: 11. There are 14 residues in the CDR3. The CDR3 nucleotides read TGTGCCGGGGATCGACGGACAGGGGGCAATGGCTACACCTTC. This sequence encodes CAGDRRTGGNGYTF.

The rearrangement joins TRBV27 to TRBJ1-5, with TRBD1 identical over 9 bases. This CDR3 comprises 17 residues. CDR1 is MNHEY and CDR2 is SMNVEV in the germline V gene (reference sequence). V lost 4 bases and J lost 6; bases outside the gene matches: 13. For the CDR3, the DNA is TGTGCCAGCAGTTCGGGACAGGGATTCGCCAATGGTCAGCCCCAGCATTTT. Encoded protein: CASSSGQGFANGQPQHF.

V usage is TRBV5-1 and J usage is TRBJ1-3; D may be TRBD1 (5 bases). There are 15 residues in the CDR3. Trimming took 5 bases from V and 8 from J, leaving 20 bases between them. CDR1 and CDR2 from the germline V gene are SGHRS and YFSETQ. CDR3 sequence: CASSPPGTKGDTIYF. Here the CDR3 DNA reads TGCGCCAGCAGTCCGCCCGGGACCAAAGGGGACACCATATATTTT. Based on the CDR3 plus reference TRBV5-1 and TRBJ1-3, the full variable domain is KAGVTQTPRYLIKTRGQQVTLSCSPISGHRSVSWYQQTPGQGLQFLFEYFSETQRNKGNFPGRFSGRQFSNSRSEMNVSTLELGDSALYLCASSPPGTKGDTIYFGEGSWLTVV.

The rearrangement links TRBV6-4 to TRBJ2-3; D call uncertain. The CDR3 contains 13 residues. Germline CDR1 MRHNA, CDR2 SNTAGT. V was pared by 11 bases and J by 3 bases, with 15 bases between. CDR3 region: CAPWLALTDTQYF. CDR3 DNA: TGTGCCCCGTGGCTCGCTCTGACAGATACGCAGTATTTT.

The chain is built from TRBV7-9 and TRBJ1-1; possibly TRBD1 for D (5 bases). CDR1 and CDR2 (germline): SEHNR, FQNEAQ (reference sequence). Trimming left V 6 bases short and J 5 bases short, with 16 bases between. The CDR3 contains 14 residues. The CDR3: CASRINGGDTEAFF. The CDR3 coding sequence is TGTGCCAGCAGGATAAACGGGGGAGATACTGAAGCTTTCTTT.

This clone was recorded only once. The genes are TRBV27 and TRBJ2-1; D call uncertain. V lost 2 bases, J lost 3 bases, and 5 bases lay in between. The germline CDR1 and CDR2 sequences are MNHEY and SMNVEV (reference sequence). This CDR3 has 13 amino acids. In nucleotides, the CDR3 is TGTGCCAGCAGTTTAACCGGCTACAATGAGCAGTTCTTC. Residues: CASSLTGYNEQFF.

V is TRBV7-2 and J is TRBJ2-1; 11 bases line up with TRBD2. This CDR3 contains 17 residues. Germline CDR1 SGHTA, CDR2 FQGNSA. J was trimmed by 2 bases and V by 5 bases; bases with no gene match: 8. CDR3 sequence (DNA): TGTGCCAGCAGCCCCCGACTAGCGGGACGCACCTACAATGAGCAGTTCTTC. It yields the protein CASSPRLAGRTYNEQFF. Supplemented by reference TRBV7-2 and TRBJ2-1, the full variable domain reads GAGVSQSPSNKVTEKGKDVELRCDPISGHTALYWYRQSLGQGLEFLIYFQGNSAPDKSGLPSDRFSAERTGGSVSTLTIQRTQQEDSAVYLCASSPRLAGRTYNEQFFGPGTRLTVL.

This clone was counted only a few times. This rearrangement joins TRBV21-1 to TRBJ1-5. TRBV21-1 is annotated as a pseudogene. The CDR3 has 15 amino acids. The CDR3 loop reads CASSEESRPNQPQHF. DNA for the CDR3: TGTGCCAGCAGTGAGGAGTCCAGGCCCAATCAGCCCCAGCATTTT.

This CDR3 reads CASSPQRGANEQFF. For the CDR3, the DNA is TGTGCCAGTAGCCCCCAGCGGGGGGCGAATGAGCAGTTCTTC. The rearrangement joins TRBV19 to TRBJ2-1; 9 positions agree with TRBD2. V lost 6 bases to trimming and J lost 7 bases; unmatched junction nucleotides: 7. The CDR3 totals 14 residues. The germline V gene encodes CDR1 LNHDA and CDR2 SQIVND (reference sequence). Variable domain in full (rest from reference TRBV19 and TRBJ2-1): DGGITQSPKYLFRKEGQNVTLSCEQNLNHDAMYWYRQDPGQGLRLIYYSQIVNDFQKGDIAEGYSVSREKKESFPLTVTSAQKNPTAFYLCASSPQRGANEQFFGPGTRLTVL.

This chain links TRBV6-1 with TRBJ2-5; the D gene is possibly TRBD2 (6 bases). The germline CDR1 and CDR2 sequences are MNHNS and SASEGT. Trimming stripped 3 bases from V and 3 bases from J, with 14 bases between. The CDR3 is 15 residues long. The CDR3 here is CASSDNSRGKETQYF. For the CDR3, the DNA is TGTGCCAGCAGTGACAATTCGCGGGGAAAAGAGACCCAGTACTTC.

The chain combines TRBV28 with TRBJ2-5, with 9 bases aligning to TRBD1. Trimming cost V 7 bases and J 6 bases; bases outside gene matches: 6. Germline-derived CDR1 and CDR2 are MDHEN and SYDVKM. The CDR3 extends over 13 amino acids. CDR3 sequence (DNA): TGTGCCAGCATCAAAGACAGGGGGAAGACCCAGTACTTC. As protein: CASIKDRGKTQYF.

The chain carries TRBV18 and TRBJ2-1, with D uncertain. In germline, CDR1 is KGHSH, CDR2 LQKENI. The CDR3 sequence is 11 residues long. The V end was cut by 6 bases, the J end by 7 bases, with 7 bases between. Here the CDR3 DNA reads TGTGCCAGCTCCCCGGAAAATGAGCAGTTCTTC. Encoded protein: CASSPENEQFF.

The V gene is TRBV6-1, the J gene TRBJ2-7; D gene ambiguous. This CDR3 has 15 residues. The V and J ends lost 3 bases and 2 bases respectively, with 14 bases between them. From germline, CDR1 is MNHNS and CDR2 SASEGT. The CDR3 is CASSETLDPTYEQYF. DNA for the CDR3: TGTGCCAGCAGTGAGACTCTAGATCCCACCTACGAGCAGTACTTC.

The chain combines TRBV18 with TRBJ2-5, with D possibly being TRBD2 (5 bases). V lost 4 bases and J 5 bases, leaving 11 bases between the germline ends. Germline assignment: CDR1 KGHSH and CDR2 LQKENI. This CDR3 has 13 residues. As DNA, the CDR3 is TGTGCCAGCTCACGTGGGAGAGAGGAGACCCAGTACTTC. Its protein is CASSRGREETQYF.

The CDR3 region has the DNA TGTGCCAGCAGTTTTCTGCTGGAGAGGACCTACTTC. The encoded protein is CASSFLLERTYF. The genes are TRBV28 and TRBJ2-7; D remains ambiguous. The CDR3 consists of 12 residues. Trimming shortened V by 3 bases and J by 13 bases, and 16 bases separated the two germline ends. Germline V gene data show CDR1 as MDHEN and CDR2 as SYDVKM.

V and J are TRBV28 and TRBJ1-4, with a weak D call TRBD1 (5 bases). Germline V lookup: CDR1 MDHEN, CDR2 SYDVKM. CDR3 length: 12 residues. Trimming left V 11 bases short and J 8 bases short, with 15 bases between. CDR3 bases: TGTGCCTCCGGGGGAGTGAGGGAAAAACTGTTTTTT. Its protein product is CASGGVREKLFF.

Notes on this clone: A read error may account for a junction end that differs from germline. This sample includes further DNA sequences coding for the same CDR3. J is TRBJ2-2 and V is TRBV5-1; 9 bases map to TRBD2. The CDR3 contains 16 residues. CDR1 and CDR2 from the germline V gene are SGHRS and YFSETQ. This chain's CDR3 is CASNPHSGGSTGELFF. The CDR3 DNA reads TGCGCCAGCAATCCCCATAGCGGGGGAAGCACCGGGGAGCTATTTTTT.

The rearrangement uses TRBV19 and TRBJ2-1, with TRBD1 as a possible D gene (6 bases). Trimming removed 8 bases from V and 5 bases from J, with 16 bases in between. The CDR3 contains 14 residues. In germline, CDR1 is LNHDA, CDR2 SQIVND (reference sequence). CDR3 in amino acids: CASSKQGRDNEQFF. The CDR3 DNA follows: TGTGCCAGTTCCAAACAGGGCCGAGACAATGAGCAGTTCTTC.

This clone is a singleton in its sample. V and J are TRBV18 and TRBJ1-2; D gene unclear. The CDR3 sequence is 13 residues long. Germline assignment: CDR1 KGHSH and CDR2 LQKENI. V lost 2 bases and J lost 1, with 5 bases in between. CDR3 region: CASSPGVNYGYTF. CDR3 nucleotide sequence: TGTGCCAGCTCACCAGGGGTTAACTATGGCTACACCTTC.

V gene TRBV7-9 combines with J gene TRBJ2-3; the D is unclear. The CDR3 covers 14 residues. From germline, CDR1 is SEHNR and CDR2 FQNEAQ (reference sequence). The V gene lost 0 bases and the J gene lost 0 bases, with 4 bases spanning the gap. The CDR3 protein is CASSLAGSTDTQYF. The CDR3 region has the DNA TGTGCCAGCAGCTTAGCGGGTAGCACAGATACGCAGTATTTT. Combining the CDR3 with reference TRBV7-9 and TRBJ2-3 gives the whole variable domain DTGVSQNPRHKITKRGQNVTFRCDPISEHNRLYWYRQTLGQGPEFLTYFQNEAQLEKSRLLSDRFSAERPKGSFSTLEIQRTEQGDSAMYLCASSLAGSTDTQYFGPGTRLTVL.

The genes are TRBV6-5 and TRBJ2-1, with 8 bases identical to TRBD2. CDR1 is MNHEY and CDR2 is SVGAGI in the germline V gene. The J segment lost 7 bases and the V segment lost 5 bases, leaving 7 bases of the junction unmatched. The CDR3 length is 14 residues. CDR3 sequence (DNA): TGTGCCAGCAGTAACCGCGGGGGGCTGAATGAGCAGTTCTTC. Amino acid sequence: CASSNRGGLNEQFF.

The chain combines TRBV28 with TRBJ1-2; perhaps TRBD1 as D (5 bases). V was cut by 3 bases and J by 4 bases, with 15 bases left in between. The germline gives CDR1 MDHEN, CDR2 SYDVKM. The CDR3 covers 15 residues. The CDR3 DNA reads TGTGCCAGCAGTTTCGGGGGAGAACCTATCTATGGCTACACCTTC. This gives the protein CASSFGGEPIYGYTF.

The chain couples TRBV18 to TRBJ2-7; possibly TRBD1 for D (6 bases). The germline V gene has CDR1 KGHSH and CDR2 LQKENI. Trimming cost V 3 bases and J 3 bases, with 12 bases left between them. The CDR3 loop spans 14 amino acids. The CDR3 loop reads CASSPTGTNYEQYF. Here the CDR3 DNA reads TGTGCCAGCTCACCTACCGGGACAAACTACGAGCAGTACTTC.

The genes are TRBV2 and TRBJ1-5; the D is unclear. The V and J ends lost 5 bases and 3 bases respectively, with 14 bases between them. CDR1 is SNHLY and CDR2 is FYNNEI in the germline V gene. The CDR3 runs 15 residues. The CDR3 DNA sequence: TGTGCCAGCAGTAACCCTTCACGGGACAATCAGCCCCAGCATTTT. Its protein product is CASSNPSRDNQPQHF.

The chain uses TRBV29-1 and TRBJ2-2; D is ambiguous. CDR1 is SQVTM and CDR2 is ANQGSEA in the germline V gene. The ends were cut back, 7 bases at V and 0 bases at J, with 12 bases in the middle. CDR3 length equals 14 residues. The CDR3 region has the DNA TGCAGCGCTAGGAACCACGCGAACACCGGGGAGCTGTTTTTT. Its protein is CSARNHANTGELFF.

The V gene is TRBV6-5, the J gene TRBJ1-1, with D unresolved. Looked up from germline, CDR1 is MNHEY and CDR2 is SVGAGI. This CDR3 comprises 12 residues. Trimming cost V 4 bases and J 10 bases, with 13 bases left between them. The CDR3 reads CASSSTAPGAFF. In nucleotides, the CDR3 is TGTGCCAGCAGTTCCACCGCCCCGGGAGCTTTCTTT.

The chain recombines TRBV29-1 with TRBJ1-1; a weak D match, TRBD1 (6 bases). The CDR3 covers 14 residues. V shed 4 bases and J shed 4 bases, with 16 bases lying between them. CDR1 and CDR2 from the germline V gene are SQVTM and ANQGSEA. This CDR3 is CSVAVGGLGTEAFF. CDR3 in DNA: TGCAGCGTTGCAGTAGGGGGGCTGGGCACTGAAGCTTTCTTT.